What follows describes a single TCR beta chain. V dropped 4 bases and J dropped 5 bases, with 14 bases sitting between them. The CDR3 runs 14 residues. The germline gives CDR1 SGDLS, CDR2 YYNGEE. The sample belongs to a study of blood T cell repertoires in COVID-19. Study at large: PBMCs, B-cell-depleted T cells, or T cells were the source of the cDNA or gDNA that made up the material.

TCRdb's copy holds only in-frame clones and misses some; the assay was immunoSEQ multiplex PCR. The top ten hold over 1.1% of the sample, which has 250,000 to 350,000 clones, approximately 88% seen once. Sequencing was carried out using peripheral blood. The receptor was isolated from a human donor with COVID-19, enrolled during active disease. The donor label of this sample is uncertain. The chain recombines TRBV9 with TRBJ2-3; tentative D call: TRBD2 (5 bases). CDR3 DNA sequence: TGTGCCAGCAGCACCACTAGTTTTGGAGATACGCAGTATTTT. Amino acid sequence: CASSTTSFGDTQYF.